The 13 T cell receptor beta chains in this list originate from one sample, sequenced in a study of shared clonotypes between healthy human individuals. The assay was immunoSEQ multiplex PCR, and TCRdb's table has in-frame clones only and misses some. The sample consists of about 700,000 clones, roughly 70% of them appearing once. The sequenced material came from memory CD4+ T cells sorted from blood. Specified subset: CD45RA-negative fraction. The receptors here all came from a woman in her thirties in good health.

The chain links TRBV7-2 to TRBJ1-4, with 8 bases lining up with TRBD1. V was clipped by 1 base and J by 7 bases; unmatched bases: 5. CDR1 and CDR2 from the germline V gene are SGHTA and FQGNSA. This CDR3 contains 15 residues. CDR3 sequence reads: CASSLVSGGREKLFF. Here the CDR3 DNA reads TGTGCCAGCAGCTTAGTGTCAGGGGGCCGTGAAAAACTGTTTTTT.

The genes are TRBV15 and TRBJ2-1; D uncertain. From germline, CDR1 is LNHNV and CDR2 YYDKDF (reference sequence). The germline V and J ends were trimmed by 5 bases and 5 bases, with 7 bases remaining between them. CDR3 length: 12 residues. This chain's CDR3 is CATSRLDNEQFF. DNA of the CDR3: TGTGCCACCAGCCGACTTGACAATGAGCAGTTCTTC.

The chain recombines TRBV7-6 with TRBJ2-3; maybe TRBD2 (5 bases). Trimming shortened V by 0 bases and J by 11 bases, and 12 bases separated the two germline ends. CDR3 size: 13 residues. Germline V gene data show CDR1 as SGHVS and CDR2 as FNYEAQ. The CDR3 coding sequence is TGTGCCAGCAGCTTAGCGGGAGAGCAACGGCAGTATTTT. Its protein is CASSLAGEQRQYF.

The V gene is TRBV13, the J gene TRBJ1-2; the D gene is possibly TRBD1 (5 bases). The CDR3 runs to 14 residues. V was pared by 2 bases and J by 5 bases, with 12 bases between. CDR1 and CDR2 from the germline V gene are PRHDT and FYEKMQ (reference sequence). CDR3 amino acids: CASSLFGEGYGYTF. As DNA, the CDR3 is TGTGCCAGCAGCTTATTTGGGGAGGGGTATGGCTACACCTTC.

With respect to this clone: At the DNA level, this CDR3 is encoded by other sequences in the same sample as well. The rearrangement joins TRBV5-4 to TRBJ1-4; D is undetermined. The CDR3 contains 13 residues. Per the germline V gene, CDR1 is SGHNT and CDR2 is YYREEE (reference sequence). Trimming removed 0 bases from V and 2 bases from J, with 2 bases in between. The DNA for the CDR3 is TGTGCCAGCAGCTTGGAGACTAATGAAAAACTGTTTTTT. Amino acid sequence: CASSLETNEKLFF. Variable domain in full (rest from reference TRBV5-4 and TRBJ1-4): ETGVTQSPTHLIKTRGQQVTLRCSSQSGHNTVSWYQQALGQGPQFIFQYYREEENGRGNFPPRFSGLQFPNYSSELNVNALELDDSALYLCASSLETNEKLFFGSGTQLSVL.

This sequence joins TRBV14 and TRBJ2-5; D unclear. The CDR3 has 14 residues. V gave up 4 bases and J gave up 1 base, with 10 bases separating them. Per germline, CDR1 SGHDN and CDR2 FVKESK. As DNA, the CDR3 is TGTGCCAGCAGCCGGACCCGGCTCCAAGAGACCCAGTACTTC. Amino acid sequence: CASSRTRLQETQYF.

The chain has TRBV5-1 and TRBJ2-2; maybe TRBD2 (6 bases). Germline V lookup: CDR1 SGHRS, CDR2 YFSETQ. The length of the CDR3 is 15 residues. V was cut by 5 bases and J by 6 bases, with 17 bases left in between. CDR3 residues: CASSPGTANPGELFF. The CDR3 coding sequence is TGCGCCAGCAGTCCCGGGACTGCCAACCCCGGGGAGCTGTTTTTT. The complete variable domain, with remaining parts taken from reference TRBV5-1 and TRBJ2-2, reads KAGVTQTPRYLIKTRGQQVTLSCSPISGHRSVSWYQQTPGQGLQFLFEYFSETQRNKGNFPGRFSGRQFSNSRSEMNVSTLELGDSALYLCASSPGTANPGELFFGEGSRLTVL.

This clone was detected once. The chain couples TRBV5-1 to TRBJ2-5; D call uncertain. CDR3 size: 11 residues. Per the germline V gene, CDR1 is SGHRS and CDR2 is YFSETQ. Trimming cost V 0 bases and J 7 bases, with 4 bases left between them. The CDR3 spells CASSLVGTQYF. CDR3 nucleotide sequence: TGCGCCAGCAGCTTGGTTGGGACCCAGTACTTC.

The chain couples TRBV5-1 to TRBJ2-3, with 11 bases fitting TRBD2. The CDR3 is 19 residues long. Losses at the gene ends were 4 bases for V and 1 base for J; bases not matched to a gene: 14. Germline V gene data show CDR1 as SGHRS and CDR2 as YFSETQ. As DNA, the CDR3 is TGCGCCAGCAGCCCGAAGGGACTAGCGGCCAGGCGTGGCACAGATACGCAGTATTTT. The encoded protein is CASSPKGLAARRGTDTQYF. Variable domain in full (rest from reference TRBV5-1 and TRBJ2-3): KAGVTQTPRYLIKTRGQQVTLSCSPISGHRSVSWYQQTPGQGLQFLFEYFSETQRNKGNFPGRFSGRQFSNSRSEMNVSTLELGDSALYLCASSPKGLAARRGTDTQYFGPGTRLTVL.

Ten or more counts support this clone. This chain connects TRBV9 to TRBJ1-5; a weak D match, TRBD1 (6 bases). The germline CDR1 and CDR2 sequences are SGDLS and YYNGEE. Trimming shortened V by 3 bases and J by 4 bases, and 11 bases separated the two germline ends. The CDR3 is made up of 14 amino acids. CDR3 amino acids: CASSEGRGNQPQHF. The CDR3 bases are TGTGCCAGCAGCGAGGGGAGGGGGAATCAGCCCCAGCATTTT.

The sample holds one count of this clone. The gene calls are TRBV7-2 and TRBJ1-6, with D uncertain. The CDR3 has 13 residues. Deletions cut 1 base from V and 10 bases from J, with 8 bases between. Germline CDR1 and CDR2: SGHTA and FQGNSA. Written as DNA, the CDR3 is TGTGCCAGCAGCTTAGGGGGAAAGTCACCCCTCCACTTT. Translation: CASSLGGKSPLHF. The full variable domain, its missing parts supplied by reference TRBV7-2 and TRBJ1-6, is GAGVSQSPSNKVTEKGKDVELRCDPISGHTALYWYRQSLGQGLEFLIYFQGNSAPDKSGLPSDRFSAERTGGSVSTLTIQRTQQEDSAVYLCASSLGGKSPLHFGNGTRLTVT.

The V and J genes are TRBV29-1 and TRBJ2-3; D is possibly TRBD1 or TRBD2 (5 bases each). V lost 3 bases, J lost 4 bases, and 17 bases lay in between. Germline V gene sequence: CDR1 SQVTM, CDR2 ANQGSEA. This CDR3 is 15 amino acids long. The CDR3 protein is CSVDSEGSRPDTQYF. CDR3 sequence (DNA): TGCAGCGTTGATTCAGAGGGGAGTAGGCCAGATACGCAGTATTTT.

As to this clone: Other DNA sequences in the sample encode the same CDR3. The chain carries TRBV5-6 and TRBJ2-2; 9 bases map to TRBD1. The ends lost 4 bases at V and 6 bases at J; junction bases unmatched: 1. This CDR3 has 13 residues. The V gene's germline CDR1 is SGHDT and CDR2 YYEEEE. This chain's CDR3 is CASSRDRAGELFF. DNA for the CDR3: TGTGCCAGCAGCAGGGACAGGGCCGGGGAGCTGTTTTTT.